What follows are 17 T cell receptor beta chains derived from one specimen sequenced in a study of blood T cell repertoires in COVID-19. Sequenced by immunoSEQ multiplex PCR; TCRdb stores in-frame clones only, minus some. Of about 160,000 clones listed, roughly 84% are singletons. Sequencing was performed on PBMCs or T cells enriched from blood (not recorded which). The receptors here all came from a man in his sixties who had recovered from COVID-19.

The chain carries TRBV7-2 and TRBJ2-1; 8 bases match TRBD2. CDR1 is SGHTA, CDR2 FQGNSA, per germline. The CDR3 contains 15 residues. Germline trimming cut 11 bases from V and 9 bases from J; bases unmatched to any gene: 18. The CDR3 DNA follows: TGTGCCGCATCCCAGGGGCGGGAGGCGGAGTTTGAGCAGTTCTTC. Translation: CAASQGREAEFEQFF.

This rearrangement joins TRBV18 to TRBJ1-2, with 7 nucleotides matching TRBD1. The trim removed 6 bases at V and 6 bases at J, leaving 7 bases unmatched. From germline, CDR1 is KGHSH and CDR2 LQKENI. CDR3 length: 13 amino acids. Here the CDR3 DNA reads TGTGCCAGCTCTTCTGACAGGGCCGATGGCTACACCTTC. The encoded protein is CASSSDRADGYTF.

The chain carries TRBV6-5 and TRBJ1-2, with a possible D match to TRBD1 (6 bases). Trimming took 6 bases from V and 4 from J, leaving 15 bases between them. Germline assignment: CDR1 MNHEY and CDR2 SVGAGI. The CDR3 has 14 amino acids. CDR3 nucleotides: TGTGCCAGCAGACTACAGGGTTCTCGCTATGGCTACACCTTC. This encodes CASRLQGSRYGYTF.

This chain links TRBV5-4 with TRBJ2-3; weak D call: TRBD1 (6 bases). Germline values: CDR1 SGHNT, CDR2 YYREEE (reference sequence). V lost 2 bases to trimming and J lost 1 base, with 14 bases between them. The CDR3 totals 16 residues. The CDR3 region has the DNA TGTGCCAGCAGCTTAAAACAGGGATTGGGCACAGATACGCAGTATTTT. Translation gives CASSLKQGLGTDTQYF.

The V gene is TRBV2, the J gene TRBJ1-6; D may be TRBD1 (5 bases). The CDR3 is 14 residues long. Trimming took off 5 bases at V and 14 bases at J, with 19 bases between the two ends. CDR1 is SNHLY, CDR2 FYNNEI, per germline. The DNA of the CDR3 is TGTGCCAGCAGTTCCGGGACGGCTGCGGGAGCCCTCCACTTT. Residues: CASSSGTAAGALHF.

Comment on this clone: Compared with germline, one end of the junction differs, possibly owing to a read error. CDR3 nucleotides: TGTGCTAGCAGCCCAAGTAGCATCGGGATACCAGAGACCCAGTACTTC. Translation: CASSPSSIGIPETQYF. This chain joins TRBV7-7 and TRBJ2-5; D is possibly TRBD2 (5 bases). The CDR3 length is 16 residues. Germline values: CDR1 SSHAT, CDR2 FNYEAQ (reference sequence).

The genes are TRBV19 and TRBJ2-1; tentative D call: TRBD2 (7 bases). This CDR3 is built from 15 residues. Trimming shortened V by 6 bases and J by 8 bases, and 20 bases separated the two germline ends. The V gene's germline CDR1 is LNHDA and CDR2 SQIVND (reference sequence). The CDR3: CASSNGLGGRDEQFF. Here the CDR3 DNA reads TGTGCCAGTAGCAACGGACTAGGGGGGAGGGATGAGCAGTTCTTC. Drawing the rest from reference TRBV19 and TRBJ2-1, the complete variable domain is DGGITQSPKYLFRKEGQNVTLSCEQNLNHDAMYWYRQDPGQGLRLIYYSQIVNDFQKGDIAEGYSVSREKKESFPLTVTSAQKNPTAFYLCASSNGLGGRDEQFFGPGTRLTVL.

The chain employs TRBV7-6 and TRBJ2-3, with 7 bases that match TRBD1. In germline, CDR1 is SGHVS, CDR2 FNYEAQ. The trim removed 1 base at V and 0 bases at J, leaving 4 bases unmatched. This CDR3 is built from 16 residues. CDR3 sequence: CASSLGAGGSTDTQYF. The CDR3 DNA reads as TGTGCCAGCAGCTTAGGGGCAGGGGGTAGCACAGATACGCAGTATTTT.

This clone occurred once. This sequence joins TRBV9 and TRBJ2-7; 9 bases agree with TRBD1. The CDR3 spans 19 residues. Germline V gives CDR1 SGDLS, CDR2 YYNGEE. Germline trimming cut 0 bases from V and 4 bases from J; bases unmatched to any gene: 17. The CDR3 loop is CASSVEPQMGTGGEYEQYF. CDR3 sequence (DNA): TGTGCCAGCAGCGTAGAGCCCCAAATGGGAACAGGGGGCGAATACGAGCAGTACTTC. Supplemented by reference TRBV9 and TRBJ2-7, the full variable domain reads DSGVTQTPKHLITATGQRVTLRCSPRSGDLSVYWYQQSLDQGLQFLIQYYNGEERAKGNILERFSAQQFPDLHSELNLSSLELGDSALYFCASSVEPQMGTGGEYEQYFGPGTRLTVT.

This clone was detected once. The chain couples TRBV19 to TRBJ2-1, with 11 bases matching TRBD2. The CDR3 contains 15 residues. With 5 bases clipped from V and 3 bases from J, the junction kept 3 bases outside the gene matches. Germline CDR1 and CDR2: LNHDA and SQIVND (reference sequence). CDR3: CASSWGTSGYNEQFF. DNA for the CDR3: TGTGCCAGTAGTTGGGGGACTAGCGGCTACAATGAGCAGTTCTTC.

The chain combines TRBV5-8 with TRBJ2-2; TRBD1 is a possible D gene (6 bases). The CDR3 extends over 16 amino acids. Trimming stripped 7 bases from V and 7 bases from J, with 23 bases between. Germline lookup yields CDR1 SGHTS and CDR2 YDEGEE. CDR3 sequence reads: CASALGALPGIGELFF. The CDR3 region has the DNA TGTGCCAGCGCATTGGGGGCCCTCCCCGGGATCGGGGAGCTGTTTTTT.

This clone has more than one count but fewer than ten. The chain recombines TRBV5-1 with TRBJ1-2; tentatively, D is TRBD1 (5 bases). The CDR3 is 15 amino acids. CDR1 and CDR2 from the germline V gene are SGHRS and YFSETQ. The V and J ends lost 4 bases and 4 bases respectively, with 17 bases between them. CDR3 DNA: TGCGCCAGCAGCCGAGATCAGGGTATTGTCTATGGCTACACCTTC. This encodes CASSRDQGIVYGYTF.

This clone is a singleton in its sample. The chain's CDR3 is CASSPSGTANEQFF. The CDR3 bases are TGTGCCAGCAGCCCATCCGGGACAGCCAATGAGCAGTTCTTC. The rearrangement uses TRBV7-3 and TRBJ2-1, with TRBD1 identical over 7 bases. Germline lookup yields CDR1 SGHTA and CDR2 FQGTGA. Germline trimming cut 5 bases from V and 6 bases from J; bases unmatched to any gene: 7. The CDR3 spans 14 residues.

The chain is built from TRBV29-1 and TRBJ2-2; D unresolved. Germline CDR1 is SQVTM and CDR2 is ANQGSEA. CDR3 length: 13 amino acids. V gave up 1 base and J gave up 6 bases, with 9 bases separating them. Written as DNA, the CDR3 is TGCAGCGTTGAAGCCCTTCCAGCCGGGGAGCTGTTTTTT. Protein: CSVEALPAGELFF.

The V gene is TRBV14, the J gene TRBJ2-7; 7 bases match TRBD2. CDR3 size: 17 residues. Per the germline V gene, CDR1 is SGHDN and CDR2 is FVKESK. With V trimmed by 3 bases and J by 2 bases, 13 bases remained unmatched. The CDR3 coding sequence is TGTGCCAGCAGCCACCGAGGACTAGGCGAATCTACCTACGAGCAGTACTTC. Translated, it gives CASSHRGLGESTYEQYF.

This chain uses TRBV7-8 with TRBJ2-1, with 9 bases aligning to TRBD2. Germline assignment: CDR1 SGHVS and CDR2 FQNEAQ. V was clipped by 5 bases and J by 10 bases; unmatched bases: 12. The CDR3 totals 15 residues. The CDR3 region is CASSPWQREVSEQFF. CDR3 nucleotide sequence: TGTGCCAGCAGCCCATGGCAGCGGGAGGTAAGCGAGCAGTTCTTC. The whole variable domain, filled in from reference TRBV7-8 and TRBJ2-1, reads GAGVSQSPRYKVAKRGQDVALRCDPISGHVSLFWYQQALGQGPEFLTYFQNEAQLDKSGLPSDRFFAERPEGSVSTLKIQRTQQEDSAVYLCASSPWQREVSEQFFGPGTRLTVL.

The gene calls are TRBV10-2 and TRBJ2-7; D perhaps matches TRBD2 (6 bases). Germline CDR1 and CDR2: WSHSY and SAAADI. V was shortened by 9 bases and J by 5 bases, with 14 bases between the two germline ends. CDR3 length equals 12 residues. CDR3 in DNA: TGCGCCAGTAGAGGGACGGGGGACGAGCAGTACTTC. Protein product: CASRGTGDEQYF.